The 21 T cell receptor beta chains below were found in one sample sequenced in a study of T cells in Graves' hyperthyroidism and ophthalmopathy (dated by TCRdb to about 2019). The library came from multiplex PCR. Instrument on record: Illumina HiSeq 2000. TCR beta CDR3 regions were amplified from RNA transcripts. The first round of RT-PCR for the TCR CDR3 was performed with the HTBI primer set and the Qiagen OneStep RT-PCR kit. The public reads were quality trimmed at Q25 with fastp and then assembled into clones with MiXCR by TCRdb, keeping productive beta chains. A single entry per CDR3 protein holds the most common genes and DNA from its merged rows. The table for this sample lists about 550,000 distinct CDR3 sequences; around 20% of them were counted only once. The ten most abundant clones make up around 27% of the sample. Sequenced input: blood. These receptors were collected from a man aged 18 to 35 with Graves' hyperthyroidism.

This clonotype was seen repeatedly, ten times or more. Here the CDR3 reads CASSIEVQPNTEAFF. Here the CDR3 DNA reads TGTGCCAGTAGTATAGAGGTACAGCCGAACACTGAAGCTTTCTTT. This sequence joins TRBV19 and TRBJ1-1; D call uncertain. Trimming cost V 0 bases and J 1 base, with 9 bases left between them. Germline loops: CDR1 LNHDA, CDR2 SQIVND (reference sequence). CDR3 length equals 15 residues.

This clonotype was found a few times. This sequence joins TRBV10-3 and TRBJ2-7; 10 nucleotides agree with TRBD1. CDR1 and CDR2 (germline): ENHRY, SYGVKD. Trimming removed 4 bases from V and 3 bases from J; junction bases left unmatched: 6. The CDR3 extends over 15 amino acids. Written as DNA, the CDR3 is TGTGCCATCAGTGGGGGTGGGACAGGGGTCTACGAGCAGTACTTC. Residues: CAISGGGTGVYEQYF.

This clonotype has at least ten counts. The V and J genes are TRBV6-1 and TRBJ1-1; TRBD1 is a possible D gene (5 bases). The CDR3 contains 13 residues. Germline CDR1 is MNHNS and CDR2 is SASEGT. Trimming shortened V by 2 bases and J by 8 bases, and 12 bases separated the two germline ends. The CDR3 nucleotides are TGTGCCAGCAGTGAATTCGGCAGGGCGGAAGCTTTCTTT. Its protein product is CASSEFGRAEAFF.

As for this clonotype: The CDR3 end shows no conserved phenylalanine or tryptophan, and so a read error is likely. V is TRBV27 and J is TRBJ2-7, with D perhaps matching TRBD1 (6 bases). The germline V gene encodes CDR1 MNHEY and CDR2 SMNVEV (reference sequence). V lost 7 bases and J 1 base, leaving 14 bases between the germline ends. The CDR3 spans 14 residues. CDR3 protein: CASKTTGMSYEQYS. In DNA form, the CDR3 reads TGTGCCAGCAAGACCACAGGGATGTCCTACGAGCAGTACTCC.

This chain links TRBV5-1 with TRBJ2-7; 7 bases fit TRBD1. Germline V CDR1 and CDR2: SGHRS, YFSETQ. V trimming: 1 base; J trimming: 2 bases; junction bases outside the gene matches: 9. The CDR3 runs to 16 residues. CDR3 sequence: CASSLMGTAPPYEQYF. CDR3 DNA sequence: TGCGCCAGCAGCTTGATGGGGACAGCTCCGCCCTACGAGCAGTACTTC.

This clonotype was recorded many times. The chain has TRBV10-3 and TRBJ2-7; D is perhaps TRBD2 (6 bases). CDR3 size: 15 residues. V gave up 0 bases and J gave up 7 bases, with 16 bases separating them. Germline lookup yields CDR1 ENHRY and CDR2 SYGVKD. The CDR3 reads CAISESRDWASEQYF. The CDR3 region has the DNA TGTGCCATCAGTGAGTCGAGGGACTGGGCCTCGGAGCAGTACTTC.

This chain uses TRBV4-1 with TRBJ2-4, with TRBD2 identical over 9 bases. The germline gives CDR1 MGHRA, CDR2 YSYEKL. J was trimmed by 0 bases and V by 1 base; bases with no gene match: 7. The CDR3 totals 18 residues. The CDR3 DNA is TGCGCCAGCAGCCAAGGATTAAAGCGGGGGGTAGCCAAAAACATTCAGTACTTC. Translated: CASSQGLKRGVAKNIQYF.

This clonotype has at least ten counts. The chain recombines TRBV6-5 with TRBJ1-2; D is undetermined. With 2 bases removed from V and 0 bases from J, the gap between germline ends came to 10 bases. This CDR3 comprises 15 residues. Germline values: CDR1 MNHEY, CDR2 SVGAGI. As DNA, the CDR3 is TGTGCCAGCAGTTACAGTACACCTACTAACTATGGCTACACCTTC. The encoded protein is CASSYSTPTNYGYTF.

The V gene is TRBV6-1, the J gene TRBJ1-1; no clear D. V gave up 7 bases and J gave up 4 bases, with 13 bases separating them. Germline CDR1 and CDR2: MNHNS and SASEGT. The length of the CDR3 is 13 residues. This CDR3 is CASNTNPGTEAFF. CDR3 sequence (DNA): TGTGCCAGCAATACCAATCCGGGCACTGAAGCTTTCTTT.

This clonotype was found many times. The chain carries TRBV28 and TRBJ1-1, with D unclear. V dropped 2 bases and J dropped 3 bases, with 13 bases sitting between them. CDR1 MDHEN and CDR2 SYDVKM come from the germline V gene. This CDR3 contains 15 residues. CDR3 sequence reads: CASSLPSDGDTEAFF. The CDR3, as DNA: TGTGCCAGCAGTTTACCCTCGGACGGGGACACTGAAGCTTTCTTT.

The CDR3 DNA reads TGTGCCAGCAGCTTAGCGGGGGGACTAGCGGGACGGGAGACCCAGTACTTC. This sequence encodes CASSLAGGLAGRETQYF. The chain uses TRBV7-2 and TRBJ2-5; 13 positions agree with TRBD2. Per the germline V gene, CDR1 is SGHTA and CDR2 is FQGNSA. The CDR3 totals 17 residues. V lost 0 bases, J lost 5 bases, and 6 bases stayed unmatched.

This clonotype was found many times. The V and J genes are TRBV28 and TRBJ1-1; 8 nucleotides line up with TRBD1. Germline V CDR1 and CDR2: MDHEN, SYDVKM. This CDR3 contains 13 residues. Written as DNA, the CDR3 is TGTGCTCTGGGTCCGGGACAGGCCACTGAAGCTTTCTTT. This gives the protein CALGPGQATEAFF.

Only a few counts were recorded for this clonotype. This chain uses TRBV15 with TRBJ1-5; possible D gene TRBD1, 5 bases. Germline V CDR1 and CDR2: LNHNV, YYDKDF (reference sequence). V lost 4 bases and J lost 1, with 8 bases in between. The CDR3 is made up of 14 amino acids. In DNA form, the CDR3 reads TGTGCCACCAGCAACGGGGCCAGCAATCAGCCCCAGCATTTT. Its translation is CATSNGASNQPQHF.

The rearrangement links TRBV25-1 to TRBJ2-5; possible D gene TRBD1, 6 bases. Per the germline V gene, CDR1 is MGHDK and CDR2 is SYGVNS. V gave up 3 bases and J gave up 5 bases, with 10 bases separating them. This CDR3 spans 13 amino acids. The CDR3 DNA follows: TGTGCCAGCAGTGATTGGGGGCTCGAGACCCAGTACTTC. This sequence encodes CASSDWGLETQYF.

The genes are TRBV20-1 and TRBJ1-5, with 10 bases lining up with TRBD1. The CDR3 totals 14 residues. The germline V gene has CDR1 DFQATT and CDR2 SNEGSKA (reference sequence). Trimming removed 6 bases from V and 3 bases from J; junction bases left unmatched: 5. CDR3 DNA: TGCAGTGCCGAGACAGGGGGCTACAATCAGCCCCAGCATTTT. Translating it yields CSAETGGYNQPQHF.

V usage is TRBV6-1 and J usage is TRBJ1-2, with D possibly matching TRBD1 (5 bases). CDR3 length equals 13 residues. CDR1 is MNHNS, CDR2 SASEGT, per germline. V dropped 6 bases and J dropped 8 bases, with 16 bases sitting between them. CDR3 residues: CASSARGMWGYTF. Here the CDR3 DNA reads TGTGCCAGCAGCGCCCGGGGGATGTGGGGCTACACCTTC.

Remarks on this clonotype: A read error is possible here, since a much larger clone lies one base away. This sequence joins TRBV19 and TRBJ2-7, with D perhaps TRBD1 (6 bases). This CDR3 comprises 14 residues. The V end lost 8 bases, the J end lost 7 bases, and 21 bases lay between the germline ends. Germline CDR1 is LNHDA and CDR2 is SQIVND (reference sequence). The chain's CDR3 is CASSPGTCLGEQYF. Here the CDR3 DNA reads TGTGCCAGTTCTCCGGGGACATGCCTGGGAGAGCAGTACTTC.

This clonotype turned up a few times. V gene TRBV2 combines with J gene TRBJ2-2; D gene ambiguous. Germline V gives CDR1 SNHLY, CDR2 FYNNEI. This CDR3 region has 13 residues. Trimming removed 3 bases from V and 6 bases from J, with 8 bases in between. The CDR3 nucleotides are TGTGCCAGCAGTGAGGGTGCGCCCGGGGAGCTGTTTTTT. Its protein is CASSEGAPGELFF.

Ten or more counts support this clonotype. The chain couples TRBV12-3 or TRBV12-4 to TRBJ1-5, with no clear D. V lost 6 bases, J lost 0 bases, and 9 bases lay in between. The CDR3 length is 14 residues. The CDR3 coding sequence is TGTGCCAGCAGGACGGGGTATAGCAATCAGCCCCAGCATTTT. Translating gives CASRTGYSNQPQHF.

This clonotype was found many times. The chain uses TRBV28 and TRBJ2-7; tentative D call: TRBD2 (6 bases). Germline V lookup: CDR1 MDHEN, CDR2 SYDVKM. V was clipped by 2 bases and J by 5 bases, with 13 bases between them. The CDR3 extends over 14 amino acids. In DNA form, the CDR3 reads TGTGCCAGCAGTTTACGGGCGGGGTCCGACGAGCAGTACTTC. Its translation is CASSLRAGSDEQYF.

This clonotype has ten or more counts. This sequence joins TRBV20-1 and TRBJ1-2; D is possibly TRBD1 (6 bases). Per germline, CDR1 DFQATT and CDR2 SNEGSKA (reference sequence). The CDR3 sequence is 13 residues long. V lost 2 bases, J lost 4 bases, and 11 bases lay in between. Written as DNA, the CDR3 is TGCAGTGCTAGAACGGGGGCCACCTATGGCTACACCTTC. This encodes CSARTGATYGYTF.